The rows below give T cell receptor beta chains drawn from one sample of a study of response to subunit inactivated influenza vaccine. TCRdb fed the RT-PCR reads into MiXCR, producing one record per CDR3 protein. The sample holds around 580,000 distinct CDR3 sequences, 12% seen once. The specimen comprised PBMCs from blood, sampled on the day of vaccination. The receptors shown here come from a man in his fifties or sixties who received an inactivated influenza vaccine. CDR3s include the opening cysteine and the closing phenylalanine or tryptophan. The order of the fields is D gene, V gene, J gene, clone size, CDR3 protein, CDR3 DNA. A D gene is named only where the DNA matches it firmly. Only part of the rows carry a size: once, few, many, or a class if the clone is expanded.

>TRBD2|TRBV27|TRBJ2-1|NA
CASSLGASGVNEQFF
TGTGCCAGCAGTTTAGGGGCTAGCGGGGTCAATGAGCAGTTCTTC
>NA|TRBV3-1|TRBJ2-5|few
CASSQELAGRETQYF
TGTGCCAGCAGCCAAGAATTGGCAGGGAGAGAGACCCAGTACTTC
>NA|TRBV5-1|TRBJ2-7|NA
CASSSGGDEQYF
TGCGCCAGCAGCTCTGGGGGAGACGAGCAGTACTTC
>NA|TRBV4-3|TRBJ2-3|few
CASSPSGRDTQYF
TGCGCCAGCAGCCCCTCAGGGAGAGATACGCAGTATTTT
>TRBD2|TRBV12-3/TRBV12-4|TRBJ2-1|NA
CASSPGLAKSSYNEQFF
TGTGCCAGCAGCCCGGGACTAGCGAAGAGCTCCTACAATGAGCAGTTCTTC
>NA|TRBV5-1|TRBJ2-3|many
CASTQGDTQYF
TGCGCCAGCACCCAGGGGGATACGCAGTATTTT
>NA|TRBV6-5|TRBJ1-1|few
CASSYVRRAGTEAFF
TGTGCCAGCAGCTACGTCCGACGGGCCGGGACTGAAGCTTTCTTT
>NA|TRBV19|TRBJ2-1|NA
CASSIEGYNEQFF
TGTGCCAGTAGTATTGAAGGGTACAATGAGCAGTTCTTC
>TRBD2|TRBV3-1|TRBJ2-7|NA
CASSHGWTSGTYEQYF
TGTGCCAGCAGCCACGGGTGGACTAGTGGGACCTACGAGCAGTACTTC
>TRBD1|TRBV29-1|TRBJ2-2|once
CSVEDLTGGGTGELFF
TGCAGCGTTGAAGATCTGACAGGGGGCGGAACCGGGGAGCTGTTTTTC
>TRBD1|TRBV5-5|TRBJ2-7|NA
CASSWGDRPSYEQYF
TGTGCCAGCAGCTGGGGGGACAGGCCATCCTACGAGCAGTACTTC
>NA|TRBV20-1|TRBJ2-7|NA
CSARGTGIAYEQYF
TGCAGTGCTAGGGGCACAGGGATTGCCTACGAGCAGTACTTC
>NA|TRBV9|TRBJ2-2|few
CASSVGPTGNTGELFF
TGTGCCAGCAGCGTAGGACCCACGGGGAACACCGGGGAGCTGTTTTTT
>TRBD2|TRBV29-1|TRBJ2-3|many
CSVEGLAVTDTQYF
TGCAGCGTCGAAGGACTAGCGGTGACAGATACGCAGTATTTT
>TRBD1|TRBV10-3|TRBJ2-2|NA
CAIRGTGGITGELFF
TGTGCCATCAGAGGGACAGGGGGCATCACCGGGGAGCTGTTTTTT
>NA|TRBV11-2|TRBJ2-5|many
CASSPGLPKETQYF
TGTGCCAGCAGCCCGGGACTGCCGAAAGAGACCCAGTACTTC
>NA|TRBV12-3/TRBV12-4|TRBJ1-5|NA
CASSFGAPPQHF
TGTGCCAGCAGTTTTGGGGCTCCGCCCCAGCATTTT
>TRBD1|TRBV28|TRBJ1-5|NA
CASDRTGGARQPQHF
TGTGCCAGCGACCGGACAGGGGGCGCTAGGCAGCCCCAGCATTTT
>NA|TRBV4-3|TRBJ1-5|many
CASSQGTGTGNQPQHF
TGCGCCAGCAGCCAAGGCACAGGGACGGGCAATCAGCCCCAGCATTTT
>NA|TRBV20-1|TRBJ2-5|NA
CSASPAGITETQYF
TGCAGTGCTAGTCCGGCGGGAATTACAGAGACCCAGTACTTC
>NA|TRBV7-2|TRBJ1-5|NA
CASSPRAQVDQPQHF
TGTGCCAGCAGCCCCCGGGCCCAAGTCGATCAGCCCCAGCATTTT
>NA|TRBV6-5|TRBJ2-5|many
CASSYGISNRETQYF
TGTGCCAGCAGTTACGGGATAAGCAACAGGGAGACCCAGTACTTC
>NA|TRBV5-1|TRBJ1-4|few
CASSPTSLNEKLFF
TGCGCCAGCAGCCCAACGTCATTAAATGAAAAACTGTTTTTT
>NA|TRBV20-1|TRBJ2-7|few
CSARDPALTYEQYF
TGCAGTGCTAGAGATCCAGCGCTCACCTACGAGCAGTACTTC
>TRBD2|TRBV5-1|TRBJ2-1|NA
CASSSTSANIYNEQFF
TGCGCCAGCAGCTCTACTAGCGCCAACATCTACAATGAGCAGTTCTTC
>NA|TRBV12-3/TRBV12-4|TRBJ2-1|NA
CASSMSRTGPNLNEQFF
TGTGCCAGCAGTATGAGCCGGACGGGACCTAATTTGAATGAGCAGTTCTTC
>NA|TRBV7-9|TRBJ2-1|NA
CASSLTGPSSYNEQFF
TGTGCCAGCAGCTTAACAGGCCCCAGTTCCTACAATGAGCAGTTCTTC
>NA|TRBV9|TRBJ2-1|NA
CASSVGGDSYNEQFF
TGTGCCAGCAGCGTAGGAGGAGACTCCTACAATGAGCAGTTCTTC
>NA|TRBV7-9|TRBJ1-2|NA
CASSPGTAIYGYTF
TGTGCCAGCAGCCCTGGGACGGCCATCTATGGCTACACCTTC
>TRBD1|TRBV29-1|TRBJ2-3|NA
CSPGTGFPDTQYF
TGCAGCCCCGGGACAGGGTTTCCAGATACGCAGTATTTT
>TRBD1|TRBV3-1|TRBJ2-7|NA
CASSQVGQGGHEQYF
TGTGCCAGCAGCCAAGTAGGACAGGGTGGACACGAGCAGTACTTC
>TRBD2|TRBV4-1|TRBJ2-5|few
CASSQGPGLAGARARSTLKETQYF
TGCGCCAGCAGCCAAGGCCCGGGACTAGCGGGGGCCCGCGCCAGGTCTACCCTAAAAGAGACCCAGTACTTC
>TRBD2|TRBV28|TRBJ2-5|many
CASSQTSGGALGETQYF
TGTGCCAGCAGTCAGACTAGCGGGGGGGCCTTGGGAGAGACCCAGTACTTC
>TRBD1|TRBV5-6|TRBJ2-2|few
CASSWQGAHTGELFF
TGTGCCAGCAGCTGGCAGGGGGCGCACACCGGGGAGCTGTTTTTT
>NA|TRBV30|TRBJ2-6|NA
CAWSRTSSGANVLTF
TGTGCCTGGAGTCGGACATCCTCTGGGGCCAACGTCCTGACTTTC
>NA|TRBV7-2|TRBJ1-3|many
CASSLEVGNGNTIYF
TGTGCCAGCAGCTTAGAAGTGGGCAACGGAAACACCATATATTTT
>NA|TRBV9|TRBJ2-5|NA
CASSRDPTDQETQYF
TGTGCCAGCAGCCGGGACCCAACAGATCAAGAGACCCAGTACTTC
>TRBD1|TRBV25-1|TRBJ2-3|few
CASSEGHLRGPDTQYF
TGTGCCAGCAGTGAGGGACACCTAAGGGGGCCAGATACGCAGTATTTT
>TRBD1|TRBV6-1|TRBJ2-3|few
CASSKPGQSTDTQYF
TGTGCCAGCAGTAAACCGGGACAGAGCACAGATACGCAGTATTTT
>TRBD1|TRBV7-2|TRBJ2-7|many
CASRTGGGEQYF
TGTGCTTCAAGGACAGGGGGCGGTGAGCAGTACTTC
>NA|TRBV12-3/TRBV12-4|TRBJ1-1|NA
CASSLAYGDTEAFF
TGTGCCAGCAGTTTAGCCTACGGGGATACTGAAGCTTTCTTT
>NA|TRBV12-3/TRBV12-4|TRBJ2-2|few
CASRLSGGRTGELFF
TGTGCCAGCAGATTATCGGGGGGCCGGACCGGGGAGCTGTTTTTT
>NA|TRBV12-3/TRBV12-4|TRBJ2-2|few
CASSLSFGGGDYPNTGELFF
TGTGCCAGCAGTTTATCCTTCGGAGGGGGGGATTACCCGAACACCGGGGAGCTGTTTTTT
>NA|TRBV13|TRBJ2-3|few
CASSSAGTPRTDTQYF
TGTGCCAGCAGCTCGGCCGGGACACCCCGCACAGATACGCAGTATTTT
>TRBD1|TRBV6-1|TRBJ2-1|few
CASNPGQAPWNEQFF
TGTGCCAGCAACCCGGGACAGGCCCCATGGAATGAGCAGTTCTTC
>NA|TRBV19|TRBJ1-1|NA
CASSTGRRVSYTEAFF
TGTGCCAGTAGTACCGGCCGCAGGGTATCGTACACTGAAGCTTTCTTT
>NA|TRBV20-1|TRBJ2-3|NA
CSASSVLTDTQYF
TGCAGTGCTAGTTCCGTCCTCACAGATACGCAGTATTTT
>TRBD1|TRBV7-9|TRBJ2-7|few
CASSTRSDRDEQYF
TGTGCCAGCAGCACTAGATCGGACAGGGACGAGCAGTACTTC
>TRBD2|TRBV5-1|TRBJ2-2|few
CASSPTFTSGDYTGELFF
TGCGCCAGCAGCCCAACCTTTACTAGCGGGGACTACACCGGGGAGCTGTTTTTT
>NA|TRBV7-9|TRBJ2-7|many
CASSATGRNYEQYF
TGTGCCAGCAGCGCGACCGGGCGCAACTACGAGCAGTACTTC
>NA|TRBV21-1|TRBJ1-1|NA
CGKVMNTEAFF
TGTGGCAAGGTCATGAACACTGAAGCTTTCTTT